This paragraph reports one T cell receptor (beta chain). The length of the CDR3 is 19 residues. V trimming: 0 bases; J trimming: 4 bases; junction bases outside the gene matches: 10. This specimen belongs to a study of blood T cell repertoires in COVID-19. Background on the study: Donors in the United States, Italy and Spain gave samples during acute or convalescent COVID-19.

The method was immunoSEQ multiplex PCR; TCRdb's version includes in-frame clones alone and lacks a portion of them. The table lists 65,000 to 75,000 clones, approximately 80% of them singletons. The sequence derives from a human donor in a cohort sampled during active COVID-19. The V and J genes are TRBV23-1 and TRBJ2-1; 12 bases align to TRBD2. TRBV23-1 is an ORF; its function is uncertain. The source material was peripheral blood. DNA of the CDR3: TGCGCCAGCAGTCAATCGGTCTCTAGCGGGAGGGCCGTTTACAATGAGCAGTTCTTC. Its protein is CASSQSVSSGRAVYNEQFF.